Shown below are 32 T cell receptor beta chains from a single sample sequenced in a study of blood T cells in healthy people across ages. With a J-beta primer mix and a sample-barcoded 5' primer, a second PCR ran about 6 to 11 cycles. Each CDR3 protein gets one entry after TCRdb re-called the 5' RACE reads with MiXCR. The table includes roughly 800,000 distinct CDR3 sequences, 58% detected once. Specimen: blood. The receptors come from a young man in good health.

This chain links TRBV27 with TRBJ1-2, with D possibly being TRBD1 (5 bases). The CDR3 has 13 residues. The germline V and J ends were trimmed by 5 bases and 6 bases, with 13 bases remaining between them. CDR1 is MNHEY, CDR2 SMNVEV, per germline (reference sequence). The CDR3 DNA follows: TGTGCCAGCAGTGATAGGGGAGACGATGGCTACACCTTC. Protein product: CASSDRGDDGYTF.

The V gene is TRBV11-1, the J gene TRBJ2-6; TRBD1 might be the D (6 bases). Germline lookup yields CDR1 SGHAT and CDR2 FQDESV (reference sequence). The ends were cut back, 6 bases at V and 1 base at J, with 19 bases in the middle. There are 18 residues in the CDR3. CDR3 sequence reads: CASRSTGTRESGANVLTF. CDR3 DNA: TGTGCCAGCAGATCGACCGGGACAAGAGAATCTGGGGCCAACGTCCTGACTTTC.

There are a few counts of this clonotype. A much larger clone lies one base from this, so it may be a read error. This rearrangement joins TRBV4-2 to TRBJ2-7; tentative D call: TRBD2 (5 bases). The V and J ends lost 1 base and 7 bases respectively, with 17 bases between them. Looked up from germline, CDR1 is LGHNA and CDR2 is YNFKEQ. The CDR3 consists of 15 residues. CDR3 DNA sequence: TGTGCCAGCAGCCAAGGTCTTACGGGGAAGAATGAGCAGTACTTC. Amino acids: CASSQGLTGKNEQYF.

This CDR3 reads CAAEHGRGGEQFF. The DNA for the CDR3 is TGTGCCGCTGAGCATGGCAGAGGAGGCGAGCAGTTCTTC. This chain uses TRBV12-3 or TRBV12-4 with TRBJ2-1; possible D gene TRBD2, 5 bases. Trimming removed 11 bases from V and 10 bases from J, with 21 bases in between. This CDR3 region has 13 residues.

The rearrangement uses TRBV5-4 and TRBJ2-3; D possibly corresponds to TRBD2 (6 bases). Germline CDR1 and CDR2: SGHNT and YYREEE (reference sequence). The V gene lost 2 bases and the J gene lost 6 bases, with 16 bases spanning the gap. The CDR3 spans 15 residues. CDR3 loop: CASSFTPGSGDTQYF. The CDR3 region has the DNA TGTGCCAGCAGCTTCACCCCCGGGAGTGGGGATACGCAGTATTTT.

The chain employs TRBV4-1 and TRBJ2-3; the D is unclear. CDR1 is MGHRA, CDR2 YSYEKL, per germline. The CDR3 is 13 amino acids. Between the trimmed V and J ends, which lost 4 bases and 5 bases, there was a span of 10 bases. The CDR3 loop reads CASSPDPRDTQYF. DNA for the CDR3: TGCGCCAGCAGCCCGGACCCAAGAGATACGCAGTATTTT.

This clonotype was seen a few times. V usage is TRBV4-3 and J usage is TRBJ2-5; 12 bases map to TRBD2. The CDR3 runs 15 residues. J gave up 5 bases and V 1 base, and 2 bases lay outside the gene matches. Germline CDR1 is LGHNA and CDR2 is YSLEER. The CDR3, as DNA: TGCGCCAGCAGCCAAGGGACTAGCGGGGTGGAGACCCAGTACTTC. It is translated as CASSQGTSGVETQYF.

The gene calls are TRBV4-1 and TRBJ1-2; D possibly corresponds to TRBD1 (5 bases). The CDR3 length is 13 residues. Trimming stripped 4 bases from V and 7 bases from J, with 13 bases between. Looked up from germline, CDR1 is MGHRA and CDR2 is YSYEKL. CDR3 protein: CASSLLGQGGYTF. The DNA for the CDR3 is TGCGCCAGCAGCCTTTTGGGGCAAGGTGGCTACACCTTC.

The chain links TRBV2 to TRBJ2-1; a possible D gene is TRBD1 (5 bases). V was trimmed by 5 bases and J by 7 bases, leaving 12 bases between them. This CDR3 is 13 amino acids long. Germline V lookup: CDR1 SNHLY, CDR2 FYNNEI. The CDR3 region has the DNA TGTGCCAGCAGTCAGGGCCCCAGTAATGAGCAGTTCTTC. Translating it yields CASSQGPSNEQFF. Complete variable domain (other parts from reference TRBV2 and TRBJ2-1): EPEVTQTPSHQVTQMGQEVILRCVPISNHLYFYWYRQILGQKVEFLVSFYNNEISEKSEIFDDQFSVERPDGSNFTLKIRSTKLEDSAMYFCASSQGPSNEQFFGPGTRLTVL.

V and J are TRBV20-1 and TRBJ2-3; perhaps D is TRBD1 or TRBD2 (5 bases each). The germline V gene encodes CDR1 DFQATT and CDR2 SNEGSKA (reference sequence). The CDR3 loop spans 15 amino acids. V lost 0 bases and J 5 bases, leaving 15 bases between the germline ends. The CDR3 here is CSARDQGRGIDTQYF. CDR3 DNA: TGCAGTGCTAGAGATCAGGGAAGAGGGATAGATACGCAGTATTTT.

The J gene is TRBJ2-3, the V gene TRBV11-2; D gene unclear. V was pared by 4 bases and J by 2 bases, with 16 bases between. This CDR3 is built from 16 residues. The V gene's germline CDR1 is SGHAT and CDR2 FQNNGV. The CDR3 loop is CASSSPDQLLTDTQYF. The CDR3 DNA follows: TGTGCCAGCAGCTCCCCAGACCAACTACTCACAGATACGCAGTATTTT.

This clonotype was counted a few times. CDR3 sequence (DNA): TGTGCCAGCAGCCAAGATGCCCACACGGGGGATGAGCAGTTCTTC. Its protein product is CASSQDAHTGDEQFF. This chain joins TRBV4-2 and TRBJ2-1, with D tentatively TRBD2 (6 bases). The CDR3 has 15 residues. CDR1 and CDR2 (germline): LGHNA, YNFKEQ. V was clipped by 0 bases and J by 8 bases, with 14 bases between them.

DNA for the CDR3: TGTGCCAGCAGTTTACGTGGGAGAGCCTACGAGCAGTACTTC. Protein: CASSLRGRAYEQYF. The V and J genes are TRBV28 and TRBJ2-7; D is perhaps TRBD2 (5 bases). The CDR3 has 14 amino acids. Germline CDR1 reads MDHEN; CDR2 reads SYDVKM. The germline V and J ends were trimmed by 2 bases and 2 bases, with 10 bases remaining between them.

This clonotype was counted only a few times. The J gene is TRBJ2-5, the V gene TRBV29-1, with 7 bases identical to TRBD1. The CDR3 has 13 residues. After removal of 5 bases from V and 5 bases from J, the junction contained 8 bases not matched to a gene. Per germline, CDR1 SQVTM and CDR2 ANQGSEA. CDR3 nucleotides: TGCAGCGTTATCGACAGGGCGGTTGAGACCCAGTACTTC. Its protein is CSVIDRAVETQYF. Combining the CDR3 with reference TRBV29-1 and TRBJ2-5 gives the whole variable domain SAVISQKPSRDICQRGTSLTIQCQVDSQVTMMFWYRQQPGQSLTLIATANQGSEATYESGFVIDKFPISRPNLTFSTLTVSNMSPEDSSIYLCSVIDRAVETQYFGPGTRLLVL.

V gene TRBV5-1 combines with J gene TRBJ1-2; 7 bases align to TRBD1. Per germline, CDR1 SGHRS and CDR2 YFSETQ. V lost 4 bases to trimming and J lost 4 bases; unmatched junction nucleotides: 7. CDR3 length equals 14 residues. CDR3 nucleotides: TGCGCCAGCAGCACCAGGGGGACGCCCTATGGCTACACCTTC. This translates into CASSTRGTPYGYTF. The entire variable domain, with the rest obtained from reference TRBV5-1 and TRBJ1-2, is as follows: KAGVTQTPRYLIKTRGQQVTLSCSPISGHRSVSWYQQTPGQGLQFLFEYFSETQRNKGNFPGRFSGRQFSNSRSEMNVSTLELGDSALYLCASSTRGTPYGYTFGSGTRLTVV.

This clonotype has only a few counts. The chain recombines TRBV12-3 or TRBV12-4 with TRBJ2-5; perhaps TRBD1 as D (5 bases). V was pared by 5 bases and J by 4 bases, with 11 bases between. This CDR3 region has 13 residues. The CDR3 DNA reads as TGTGCCAGCAGTCGTCAGGGAAGAGAGACCCAGTACTTC. Residues: CASSRQGRETQYF.

The V gene is TRBV27, the J gene TRBJ2-2; D possibly corresponds to TRBD1 (7 bases). Germline V gene data show CDR1 as MNHEY and CDR2 as SMNVEV (reference sequence). Trimming removed 5 bases at V and 7 bases at J, with 20 bases between. This CDR3 contains 16 residues. This chain's CDR3 is CASSASGDSYIGELFF. The CDR3 DNA reads TGTGCCAGCAGTGCGTCGGGGGACAGCTACATCGGGGAGCTGTTTTTT.

This clonotype has just a few counts. This chain uses TRBV6-1 with TRBJ1-2; 8 nucleotides match TRBD1. The germline gives CDR1 MNHNS, CDR2 SASEGT. V was clipped by 6 bases and J by 6 bases; unmatched bases: 0. The CDR3 length is 11 residues. The DNA for the CDR3 is TGTGCCAGCAGGACAGGGGATGGCTACACCTTC. Protein: CASRTGDGYTF.

This chain links TRBV6-1 with TRBJ2-7; 9 positions agree with TRBD1. Looked up from germline, CDR1 is MNHNS and CDR2 is SASEGT. V was clipped by 6 bases and J by 10 bases; unmatched bases: 7. The CDR3 has 12 amino acids. CDR3 DNA sequence: TGTGCCAGCAGGAGACAGGGGGAAGCCCAGTACTTC. Its translation is CASRRQGEAQYF.

The chain has TRBV20-1 and TRBJ2-7; weak D call: TRBD2 (5 bases). Near its end, the DNA agrees better with TRBJ2-5, so the J call may be wrong. The germline gives CDR1 DFQATT, CDR2 SNEGSKA (reference sequence). The CDR3 runs to 13 residues. The CDR3 DNA reads as TGCAGTGCTAGAGATTACGGGAAAGAGACCCAGTACTTC. This sequence encodes CSARDYGKETQYF.

This chain joins TRBV10-3 and TRBJ2-7, with TRBD1 matching over 8 bases. Trimming at V came to 2 bases and at J to 5 bases, leaving 5 bases not matched to a gene. The CDR3 has 14 residues. Looked up from germline, CDR1 is ENHRY and CDR2 is SYGVKD. The CDR3 is CAISEDGQGNEQYV. DNA for the CDR3: TGTGCCATCAGTGAGGACGGACAGGGCAACGAGCAGTACGTC.

This clonotype showed up many times. The chain couples TRBV11-2 to TRBJ2-5; no definite D call. This CDR3 spans 13 amino acids. Trimming removed 1 base at V and 1 base at J, with 4 bases between. Germline V CDR1 and CDR2: SGHAT, FQNNGV. The DNA for the CDR3 is TGTGCCAGCAGCTTAGGATCCCAAGAGACCCAGTACTTC. Its translation: CASSLGSQETQYF.

This clonotype has only a few counts. The chain couples TRBV5-1 to TRBJ2-5, with a possible D match to TRBD1 (6 bases). The germline V gene encodes CDR1 SGHRS and CDR2 YFSETQ. Trimming shortened V by 1 base and J by 2 bases, and 12 bases separated the two germline ends. The CDR3 is made up of 15 amino acids. The CDR3 DNA follows: TGCGCCAGCAGCTTGTCAGGGGAACGGCAAGAGACCCAGTACTTC. Protein sequence: CASSLSGERQETQYF.

This sequence joins TRBV5-1 and TRBJ2-3; D unresolved. This CDR3 has 17 residues. CDR1 and CDR2 (germline): SGHRS, YFSETQ. V lost 0 bases to trimming and J lost 0 bases, with 14 bases between them. The CDR3 is CASSLGLQAVSTDTQYF. The CDR3 nucleotides read TGCGCCAGCAGCTTGGGCCTCCAGGCTGTGAGCACAGATACGCAGTATTTT.

The chain combines TRBV9 with TRBJ1-2; 7 positions match TRBD1. This CDR3 has 14 residues. Germline CDR1 is SGDLS and CDR2 is YYNGEE. The V gene end was trimmed by 3 bases and the J gene end by 6 bases; junction bases not matched to a gene: 8. This chain's CDR3 is CASSAAGGGHGYTF. The CDR3 DNA is TGTGCCAGCAGCGCCGCAGGGGGGGGACATGGCTACACCTTC.

J is TRBJ2-5 and V is TRBV20-1; 10 bases fit TRBD2. The closer fit of TRBJ2-4 to the DNA end suggests the J call may be wrong. The CDR3 is 17 residues long. Germline V gene data show CDR1 as DFQATT and CDR2 as SNEGSKA (reference sequence). The CDR3 nucleotides read TGCAGTGCTAGCCGCTCCCTAGCGGGGGACAACGGAGACATTCAGTACTTC. It codes for CSASRSLAGDNGDIQYF.

This clonotype was counted a single time. CDR3 bases: TGCAGTGCTGAGGGCAGGCTTAGCGATGAGCAGTTCTTC. It translates to CSAEGRLSDEQFF. The gene calls are TRBV20-1 and TRBJ2-1, with TRBD2 as a possible D gene (5 bases). Germline V gene sequence: CDR1 DFQATT, CDR2 SNEGSKA (reference sequence). The CDR3 spans 13 residues. Trimming stripped 5 bases from V and 8 bases from J, with 16 bases between.

The CDR3: CATDDRELNYGYTF. The CDR3 bases are TGTGCCACCGATGACAGAGAGCTTAACTATGGCTACACCTTC. The chain uses TRBV6-6 and TRBJ1-2, with D possibly TRBD1 on 5 matching bases. V lost 10 bases to trimming and J lost 1 base, with 16 bases between them. CDR1 and CDR2 (germline): MNHNY, SVGAGI (reference sequence). This CDR3 has 14 amino acids.

In this sample, this clonotype turned up once. J is TRBJ2-3 and V is TRBV25-1; 7 nucleotides align to TRBD2. From germline, CDR1 is MGHDK and CDR2 SYGVNS. CDR3 size: 15 residues. J lost 1 base, V lost 7 bases, and 8 bases had no gene match. The CDR3, as DNA: TGTGCCAGCACGGCGGGGGAGGCAGGCACAGATACGCAGTATTTT. Translation: CASTAGEAGTDTQYF.

The V and J genes are TRBV12-3 or TRBV12-4 and TRBJ1-1; 9 bases are a match to TRBD1. CDR3 length equals 15 residues. With 7 bases clipped from V and 3 bases from J, the junction kept 9 bases outside the gene matches. CDR3 sequence reads: CASTKGQGSDTEAFF. CDR3 nucleotide sequence: TGTGCCAGCACAAAGGGACAGGGAAGTGACACTGAAGCTTTCTTT.

Turning to this clonotype: Relative to the germline gene, one junction end is altered; a read error may explain this. J is TRBJ2-1 and V is TRBV7-7; perhaps TRBD2 as D (6 bases). Germline CDR1 reads SSHAT; CDR2 reads FNYEAQ (reference sequence). The CDR3 spans 13 residues. This CDR3 is CASSTHQGLEQFF. DNA for the CDR3: TGTGCTAGCAGCACCCATCAAGGACTAGAGCAGTTCTTC.

The chain recombines TRBV5-1 with TRBJ2-1, with 7 positions matching TRBD2. This CDR3 contains 15 residues. CDR1 SGHRS and CDR2 YFSETQ come from the germline V gene. Germline trimming cut 5 bases from V and 9 bases from J; bases unmatched to any gene: 14. CDR3 sequence (DNA): TGCGCCAGCAGTAGCTTAACTAGCGATGAGGGTGAGCAGTTCTTC. Residues: CASSSLTSDEGEQFF. Complete variable domain (other parts from reference TRBV5-1 and TRBJ2-1): KAGVTQTPRYLIKTRGQQVTLSCSPISGHRSVSWYQQTPGQGLQFLFEYFSETQRNKGNFPGRFSGRQFSNSRSEMNVSTLELGDSALYLCASSSLTSDEGEQFFGPGTRLTVL.